This entry lists 19 T cell receptor beta chains sequenced from one sample in a study of technical replicates of blood from several donors. Clones were read by immunoSEQ multiplex PCR, and TCRdb kept only the in-frame ones, dropping some. The table includes 60,000 to 65,000 clones, approximately 86% detected once. Sequencing was performed on PBMCs. Source of these receptors: a human donor in good health. Some clones in this sample may be carry-over from other donors' samples.

The rearrangement links TRBV7-6 to TRBJ1-1; D is possibly TRBD1 (6 bases). The germline CDR1 and CDR2 sequences are SGHVS and FNYEAQ. V was clipped by 5 bases and J by 3 bases, with 10 bases between them. The CDR3 totals 13 residues. This chain's CDR3 is CASSRGGDTEAFF. The CDR3 DNA is TGTGCCAGCAGCCGAGGGGGGGACACTGAAGCTTTCTTT.

The V gene is TRBV9, the J gene TRBJ2-3; 7 nucleotides align to TRBD2. The CDR3 totals 15 residues. Germline V lookup: CDR1 SGDLS, CDR2 YYNGEE. The V gene end was trimmed by 7 bases and the J gene end by 3 bases; junction bases not matched to a gene: 11. Here the CDR3 reads CASCLGVAGTDTQYF. The CDR3 nucleotides are TGTGCCAGCTGCTTAGGCGTAGCGGGTACAGATACGCAGTATTTT.

V and J are TRBV6-5 and TRBJ2-5; 8 nucleotides match TRBD1. The CDR3 is 13 amino acids. Germline V lookup: CDR1 MNHEY, CDR2 SVGAGI. Germline trimming cut 6 bases from V and 3 bases from J; bases unmatched to any gene: 3. CDR3 nucleotide sequence: TGTGCCAGCAGAGAACAGGGGGAAGAGACCCAGTACTTC. Protein product: CASREQGEETQYF.

This clone was observed a few times. The CDR3 coding sequence is TGTGCCAGCAGCTACGGGACAGCAGATCAGCCCCAGCATTTT. Translated, it gives CASSYGTADQPQHF. J is TRBJ1-5 and V is TRBV7-9; TRBD1 aligns across 7 bases. This CDR3 has 14 amino acids. V was clipped by 4 bases and J by 5 bases; unmatched bases: 5. Germline CDR1 is SEHNR and CDR2 is FQNEAQ (reference sequence). Variable domain in full (rest from reference TRBV7-9 and TRBJ1-5): DTGVSQNPRHKITKRGQNVTFRCDPISEHNRLYWYRQTLGQGPEFLTYFQNEAQLEKSRLLSDRFSAERPKGSFSTLEIQRTEQGDSAMYLCASSYGTADQPQHFGDGTRLSIL.

The table lists this clone with a few counts. This chain links TRBV2 with TRBJ2-1, with 10 bases that match TRBD2. With V trimmed by 11 bases and J by 8 bases, 9 bases remained unmatched. CDR1 SNHLY and CDR2 FYNNEI come from the germline V gene. The CDR3 has 13 amino acids. The CDR3 reads CAPTSGFVDEQFF. The CDR3, as DNA: TGTGCCCCGACTAGCGGGTTTGTCGATGAGCAGTTCTTC.

Only one count was recorded for this clone. V gene TRBV10-3 combines with J gene TRBJ2-2; D perhaps matches TRBD1 (6 bases). This CDR3 has 15 amino acids. With 6 bases removed from V and 6 bases from J, the gap between germline ends came to 17 bases. CDR1 is ENHRY and CDR2 is SYGVKD in the germline V gene. CDR3 protein: CAISPGHPSSGELFF. DNA of the CDR3: TGTGCCATCAGCCCGGGACACCCTAGTTCCGGGGAGCTGTTTTTT.

J is TRBJ2-5 and V is TRBV5-1; D perhaps matches TRBD1 (6 bases). V was clipped by 0 bases and J by 5 bases, with 14 bases between them. The CDR3 runs 15 residues. Germline loops: CDR1 SGHRS, CDR2 YFSETQ. CDR3: CASSLAQGLGETQYF. The CDR3 DNA is TGCGCCAGCAGCTTGGCTCAGGGGTTGGGCGAGACCCAGTACTTC.

This clone was seen only once. This sequence joins TRBV27 and TRBJ1-2, with TRBD1 matching 7 bases. Germline V CDR1 and CDR2: MNHEY, SMNVEV (reference sequence). This CDR3 is 16 amino acids long. V shed 2 bases and J 3 bases; nucleotides not matched to a gene: 9. CDR3 in amino acids: CASSLPPGQTDYGYTF. In DNA form, the CDR3 reads TGTGCCAGCAGTTTACCCCCGGGACAGACTGACTATGGCTACACCTTC.

The chain links TRBV21-1 to TRBJ2-5; the table assigns TRBD2, which was not confirmed against the DNA. TRBV21-1 is marked as a pseudogene. CDR3 size: 13 residues. For the CDR3, the DNA is TGTGCCAGCAGCCTCGACTATCAAGAGACCCAGTACTTC. Protein: CASSLDYQETQYF.

This sequence joins TRBV4-1 and TRBJ2-1; D possibly corresponds to TRBD2 (5 bases). CDR1 and CDR2 (germline): MGHRA, YSYEKL. This CDR3 spans 13 amino acids. Trimming removed 2 bases at V and 8 bases at J, with 10 bases between. The CDR3 region is CASSQNHGDEQFF. The DNA of the CDR3 is TGCGCCAGCAGCCAAAACCACGGGGATGAGCAGTTCTTC.

This clone was seen a single time. The chain is built from TRBV7-2 and TRBJ2-7, with TRBD2 matching over 7 bases. Germline CDR1 and CDR2: SGHTA and FQGNSA. This CDR3 is 17 amino acids long. J was trimmed by 7 bases and V by 6 bases; bases with no gene match: 21. The CDR3: CASRPLGAGGGRREQYF. CDR3 in DNA: TGTGCCAGCAGGCCCCTTGGAGCTGGCGGGGGACGACGGGAGCAGTACTTC.

J is TRBJ2-1 and V is TRBV12-5, with 8 nucleotides matching TRBD2. The CDR3 contains 16 residues. V gave up 5 bases and J gave up 7 bases; unmatched junction bases: 13. Germline values: CDR1 LGHNT, CDR2 FRNRAP. The CDR3 DNA reads TGTGCTAGTGGTCCCCTCGGCGGGGGGAGAGTAAATGAGCAGTTCTTC. Amino acids: CASGPLGGGRVNEQFF.

The V call is TRBV2, the J call TRBJ1-5, with TRBD1 matching over 8 bases. The ends lost 6 bases at V and 4 bases at J; junction bases unmatched: 8. From germline, CDR1 is SNHLY and CDR2 FYNNEI. The CDR3 consists of 15 residues. CDR3 sequence: CASSPGTGGNQPQHF. In DNA, the CDR3 is TGTGCCAGCAGCCCCGGGACAGGTGGGAATCAGCCCCAGCATTTT. The complete variable domain, with remaining parts taken from reference TRBV2 and TRBJ1-5, reads EPEVTQTPSHQVTQMGQEVILRCVPISNHLYFYWYRQILGQKVEFLVSFYNNEISEKSEIFDDQFSVERPDGSNFTLKIRSTKLEDSAMYFCASSPGTGGNQPQHFGDGTRLSIL.

For the CDR3, the DNA is TGCGCCAGCAGCCCCCCGGGTAGCGGAGTGGGGGATACGCAGTATTTT. Residues: CASSPPGSGVGDTQYF. The chain employs TRBV5-1 and TRBJ2-3; the D gene is possibly TRBD2 (6 bases). V lost 4 bases and J lost 6, with 21 bases in between. This CDR3 spans 16 amino acids. Germline V gives CDR1 SGHRS, CDR2 YFSETQ.

V and J are TRBV7-8 and TRBJ1-2; TRBD1 matches 7 bases. The CDR3 sequence is 13 residues long. Germline V CDR1 and CDR2: SGHVS, FQNEAQ. J lost 2 bases, V lost 5 bases, and 2 bases had no gene match. In nucleotides, the CDR3 is TGTGCCAGCAGCATACAGGGGAACTATGGCTACACCTTC. Translating it yields CASSIQGNYGYTF.

This clone has a single count. This chain links TRBV6-6 with TRBJ2-6; D gene uncertain. Trimming removed 4 bases at V and 2 bases at J, with 9 bases between. The CDR3 sequence is 15 residues long. Germline values: CDR1 MNHNY, CDR2 SVGAGI (reference sequence). CDR3 bases: TGTGCCAGCAGTTCCAGAGGAGCTGGGGCCAACGTCCTGACTTTC. Protein product: CASSSRGAGANVLTF.

The chain joins TRBV7-9 to TRBJ2-3; 11 bases match TRBD2. CDR1 SEHNR and CDR2 FQNEAQ come from the germline V gene (reference sequence). V shed 5 bases and J 0 bases; nucleotides not matched to a gene: 4. This CDR3 has 16 amino acids. The CDR3 is CASSVLAGVSTDTQYF. CDR3 nucleotides: TGTGCCAGCAGCGTACTAGCGGGGGTTAGCACAGATACGCAGTATTTT.

This chain connects TRBV7-9 to TRBJ1-1, with TRBD1 matching over 7 bases. The CDR3 runs to 13 residues. Germline V gene data show CDR1 as SEHNR and CDR2 as FQNEAQ (reference sequence). V lost 6 bases, J lost 4 bases, and 5 bases stayed unmatched. As DNA, the CDR3 is TGTGCCAGCAGTTCCGACAGGGTCACTGAAGCTTTCTTT. Protein product: CASSSDRVTEAFF.

The chain recombines TRBV29-1 with TRBJ2-4, with D maybe TRBD1 (6 bases). The germline V gene has CDR1 SQVTM and CDR2 ANQGSEA. The CDR3 totals 14 residues. The ends were cut back, 3 bases at V and 3 bases at J, with 12 bases in the middle. The CDR3 sequence is CSVEGADGKNIQYF. DNA of the CDR3: TGCAGCGTTGAGGGGGCGGACGGCAAAAACATTCAGTACTTC.